This TCR beta chain was observed in a study of vaccination and CD4 T cells after COVID-19. Turning to the study itself: By nasal swab PCR, the convalescent patients were SARS-CoV-2 positive, with several mild cases and one severe. Post-COVID draws came a median approximately 100 days after diagnosis (range 35 to 161).

TCRdb processed the PCR reads anew with MiXCR; each CDR3 protein has one entry. The sample lists 30,000 to 40,000 distinct CDR3 sequences, 35% to 40% occurring once. This clonotype was found a few times. This CDR3 comprises 15 residues. V gave up 4 bases and J gave up 1 base; unmatched junction bases: 8. The germline CDR1 and CDR2 sequences are SQVTM and ANQGSEA. Regarding time point: late sampling 161 to 241 days after vaccination in a few convalescent patients. Positive PCR tests were logged from March through December 2020, ahead of US Alpha, Beta and Delta variants. The TCR originated in a human donor who had recovered from COVID-19. Sample: CD4+ T cells from blood, taken about 7 months after SARS-CoV-2 vaccination. This sequence joins TRBV29-1 and TRBJ2-3; 7 bases are shared with TRBD2. CDR3 sequence (DNA): TGCAGCGTTGGACCCGCGGGGGTTGGCACAGATACGCAGTATTTT. Protein product: CSVGPAGVGTDTQYF.